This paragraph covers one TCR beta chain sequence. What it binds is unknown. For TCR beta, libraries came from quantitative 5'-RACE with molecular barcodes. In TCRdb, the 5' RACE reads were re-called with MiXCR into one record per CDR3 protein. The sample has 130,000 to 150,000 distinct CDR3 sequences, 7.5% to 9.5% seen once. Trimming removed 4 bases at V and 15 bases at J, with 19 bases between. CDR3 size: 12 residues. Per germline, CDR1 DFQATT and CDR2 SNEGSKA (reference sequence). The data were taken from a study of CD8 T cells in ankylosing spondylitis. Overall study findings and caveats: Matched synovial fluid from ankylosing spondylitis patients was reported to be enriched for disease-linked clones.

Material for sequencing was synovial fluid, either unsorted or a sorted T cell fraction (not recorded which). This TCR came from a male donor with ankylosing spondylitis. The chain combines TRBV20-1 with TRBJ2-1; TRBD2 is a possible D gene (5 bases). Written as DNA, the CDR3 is TGCAGTGCTAAAGAGGGCCCCCCTTGGAGGTTCTTC. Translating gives CSAKEGPPWRFF.